Sequencing of this T cell receptor (beta chain) was carried out in a study of cytomegalovirus exposure and HLA in healthy donors. J was trimmed by 2 bases and V by 0 bases; bases with no gene match: 5. The CDR3 is 16 amino acids. CDR1 LGHNT and CDR2 FRNRAP come from the germline V gene. Among the donors, all were healthy bone marrow donors. Donors had nominal health at sampling but likely had unrecorded immune exposures. A multiplex PCR was run with 60 Vbeta primers and 13 Jbeta primers. The repertoire was sequenced with immunoSEQ multiplex PCR; TCRdb's copy has only in-frame clones and lacks some. The sample consists of 270,000 or so clones, just over 85% of them appearing once. With respect to this clone: Its antigen is as yet unknown.

Study-wide results and limits: Among immune exposure information, only CMV serostatus was available. Among CMV-associated TCR beta chains, most appeared HLA-restricted in a later analysis.

The source of this sequence is a man aged 35 to 55 in good health and CMV-seropositive. The chain employs TRBV12-5 and TRBJ2-7; 9 bases match TRBD1. The sequenced material came from PBMCs. The DNA of the CDR3 is TGTGCTAGTGGTTTGGTAGGGGACAGGGCGACCTACGAGCAGTACTTC. It specifies CASGLVGDRATYEQYF. The variable domain in full, completed from reference TRBV12-5 and TRBJ2-7, reads DARVTQTPRHKVTEMGQEVTMRCQPILGHNTVFWYRQTMMQGLELLAYFRNRAPLDDSGMPKDRFSAEMPDATLATLKIQPSEPRDSAVYFCASGLVGDRATYEQYFGPGTRLTVT.